This T cell receptor beta chain is from a study of shared clonotypes between healthy human individuals (dated by TCRdb to 2020 to 2022). About the study as a whole: The cohort included a few men and a couple of women between 18 and 49 years of age. Per donor, three plates each were used for CD4 naive and CD4 memory, two for CD8 naive, and one for CD8 memory. To estimate repertoire size and how much clonotypes are shared between individuals, the study performed deep sequencing of blood TCR repertoires from a few healthy adults. To increase sequencing depth and limit assay-specific biases, different laboratories used diverse techniques to prepare libraries and sequence TCR repertoires. Per donor, leukapheresis produced somewhere between about 0.9 and 9 billion PBMCs.

The germline V gene encodes CDR1 MGHRA and CDR2 YSYEKL. Clipping removes 1 base from V and 3 bases from J, with 4 as the unmatched junction base count. The CDR3 contains 15 residues, cysteine and phenylalanine counted. The DNA shown is the 45-base CDR3, in frame from base 1. TCR CDR3 regions were amplified from genomic DNA by multiplex PCR using the deep immunoSEQ assay. Extracted genomic DNA from each cell subset was spread evenly across all wells of several immunoSEQ 96-well plates, with each plate serving as a replicate. Each replicate PCR for sorted subsets received around 200 ng genomic DNA, equal to about 30,000 T cell genomes. The purified libraries were quantified using a Qubit 3.0 fluorometer, sized with a Bioanalyzer 2100, and then quantified again using the KAPA Library Quantification kit. A separate single-read 150-cycle Illumina NextSeq 550 flow cell was used to sequence each immunoSEQ 96-well plate. On the study's bioinformatics: Because the immunoSEQ output held only junctional sequences and lacked quality scores, the filtering could not match the filtering applied to full-length reads. To assign V/J genes and CDR3, sequences were annotated against IMGT germline references using PyIR, a Python wrapper for IgBLAST v1.9. Reads with weak V/J assignments (E-value above 1e-6), missing CDR3, stop codons, out-of-frame junctions, or ambiguous translated residues were removed. V3J clonotypes were defined by identical inferred V gene, J gene, and CDR3 amino acid sequence. Percentage overlap between repertoires was calculated by dividing the number of shared unique clonotypes by the size of the smaller repertoire. Repertoire richness was assessed with RTK rarefaction, the Chao1 estimator, and Recon v2.1 estimates of unobserved clonotypes. Generation probabilities were computed with OLGA for all TCRbeta clonotypes obtained by the gDNA method from four donors. Not all clones reach the TCRdb copy of this immuneACCESS table, which keeps in-frame sequences only. Checked studies attribute under half of the gap to unresolved V genes and leave the rest unexplained. The V and J calls and the clone size are those of that table, but D and trimming were determined from the DNA. This sample lists about 1,900,000 clones; roughly 94% were detected once. The ten largest account for under 1.5% of the sample.

In regard to this clone: No cognate antigen has been identified for it. Within one base of it there is no much larger clone, and no base qualities were kept.

General findings and caveats noted by the study authors: Because the study included only a small number of donors, the genetic and exposure-history diversity represented was limited. Based on pairwise subsampling, the degree of clonotype sharing among donors was expected to be affected by sequencing depth. Clonotypes shared by all four sorted-subset donors showed higher generation probabilities than non-shared clonotypes. Sampling was restricted to blood, and TCR repertoires in tissue are likely to differ from TCR repertoires in blood. Rarefaction of sorted-subset datasets indicated incomplete sequencing despite the large sequencing depth. Sharing across a handful of donors was observed for roughly 5% of naive CD4, over 3% of naive CD8, roughly 2.3% of memory CD4, and over 0.3% of memory CD8 clonotypes. Naive subsets generally had larger estimated clonotype richness than memory subsets did.

For the CD8 naive samples, CD45RO-negative cells were positively selected for CCR7, yielding a CD45RA+CCR7+ population from which TemRA cells were excluded. The donors were healthy, HIV-negative adults who had no recently reported acute infections or vaccinations. All donors were Caucasian adults living in Nashville, Tennessee, USA. Blood was obtained by leukapheresis, after which PBMCs were separated by Ficoll-Histopaque density gradient centrifugation and cryopreserved in liquid nitrogen vapor phase. Analytical flow cytometry was used to check the purity and quantity of every magnetically sorted T cell population. Each sorted fraction had its genomic DNA isolated and then quantified by UV absorbance on a Nanodrop 2000c.

The V and J genes are TRBV4-1 and TRBJ2-7; TRBD2 fits 9 bases in the junction. The clonotype was recovered from a man aged 18 to 35 in good health. The material sequenced was naive CD8+ T cells sorted from blood. The sample's cell subset or site label, in plain terms: CD45RA+CCR7+. The DNA is TGCGCCAGCAGCCAAGGGGAGACTAGCGGCTACGAGCAGTACTTC. Translated, this is CASSQGETSGYEQYF.